This passage covers 24 T cell receptor beta chains from one sample sequenced in a study of TIL therapy for anti-PD-1-resistant metastatic lung cancer. Time point denoted: pre-treatment sample, taken before nivolumab and TIL therapy. The immunoSEQ assay was v3. Some clones are missing from TCRdb's copy, which holds only in-frame ones; the method was immunoSEQ multiplex PCR. The table records around 15,000 clones, about 82% of them present only once. Here the sequenced sample was blood, taken at baseline. Receptor source: a person aged 25-80 years with non-small cell lung cancer.

The V call is TRBV5-5, the J call TRBJ1-4; D gene uncertain. V lost 4 bases and J lost 4, with 17 bases in between. In germline, CDR1 is SGHKS, CDR2 YYEKEE (reference sequence). The CDR3 is 16 amino acids. The CDR3 DNA reads TGTGCCAGCAGCCTGAGGGTTCTGCGAGGTAATGAAAAACTGTTTTTT. Its protein product is CASSLRVLRGNEKLFF.

The V gene is TRBV6-6, the J gene TRBJ1-5; D is undetermined. CDR3 length equals 15 residues. Trimming left V 6 bases short and J 6 bases short, with 18 bases between. Per germline, CDR1 MNHNY and CDR2 SVGAGI (reference sequence). The CDR3 nucleotides are TGTGCCAGCAGCCCCTTCCTTATGAGTGGTCAGCCCCAGCATTTT. Amino acid sequence: CASSPFLMSGQPQHF.

The chain couples TRBV7-2 to TRBJ2-1, with D unclear. The length of the CDR3 is 14 residues. In germline, CDR1 is SGHTA, CDR2 FQGNSA. V gave up 1 base and J gave up 3 bases, with 7 bases separating them. In DNA form, the CDR3 reads TGTGCCAGCAGCTTAGATTCAGTCTACAATGAGCAGTTCTTC. As protein: CASSLDSVYNEQFF.

The chain employs TRBV6-1 and TRBJ2-5; D not resolved. Per the germline V gene, CDR1 is MNHNS and CDR2 is SASEGT. The ends were cut back, 4 bases at V and 5 bases at J, with 11 bases in the middle. This CDR3 is built from 13 residues. This chain's CDR3 is CASSVFPVETQYF. CDR3 DNA sequence: TGTGCCAGCAGTGTATTCCCCGTGGAGACCCAGTACTTC.

J is TRBJ2-1 and V is TRBV7-9, with no clear D. The CDR3 has 11 residues. V gave up 1 base and J gave up 11 bases, with 6 bases separating them. Germline CDR1 is SEHNR and CDR2 is FQNEAQ (reference sequence). The CDR3 sequence: CASSLVAQQFF. The CDR3 nucleotides are TGTGCCAGCAGCTTAGTAGCCCAGCAGTTCTTC.

The gene calls are TRBV30 and TRBJ1-2; 8 bases align to TRBD1. Germline V CDR1 and CDR2: GTSNPN, SVGIG (reference sequence). The length of the CDR3 is 14 residues. The trim removed 4 bases at V and 4 bases at J, leaving 8 bases unmatched. In nucleotides, the CDR3 is TGTGCCTGGATCTTCGGAACAGGGGGCTATGGCTACACCTTC. Encoded protein: CAWIFGTGGYGYTF. Full variable domain (outside the CDR3, taken from reference TRBV30 and TRBJ1-2): SQTIHQWPATLVQPVGSPLSLECTVEGTSNPNLYWYRQAAGRGLQLLFYSVGIGQISSEVPQNLSASRPQDRQFILSSKKLLLSDSGFYLCAWIFGTGGYGYTFGSGTRLTVV.

The chain carries TRBV11-1 and TRBJ2-7; D call uncertain. In germline, CDR1 is SGHAT, CDR2 FQDESV (reference sequence). V was cut by 5 bases and J by 0 bases, with 5 bases left in between. CDR3 size: 12 residues. The CDR3: CASSPTSYEQYF. DNA for the CDR3: TGTGCCAGCAGCCCGACCTCCTACGAGCAGTACTTC.

The chain uses TRBV5-5 and TRBJ2-5; possible D gene TRBD1, 5 bases. Germline V lookup: CDR1 SGHKS, CDR2 YYEKEE (reference sequence). This CDR3 comprises 16 residues. The V end lost 4 bases, the J end lost 1 base, and 17 bases lay between the germline ends. The CDR3 DNA reads as TGTGCCAGCAGCACTATTGGTGGGGCTAGCCAAGAGACCCAGTACTTC. Translating gives CASSTIGGASQETQYF.

The chain joins TRBV7-3 to TRBJ2-5, with 7 bases identical to TRBD2. The CDR3 contains 13 residues. V gave up 5 bases and J gave up 2 bases; unmatched junction bases: 2. Germline CDR1 is SGHTA and CDR2 is FQGTGA. CDR3 loop: CASSRDYQETQYF. Written as DNA, the CDR3 is TGTGCCAGCAGCCGGGACTATCAAGAGACCCAGTACTTC.

The gene calls are TRBV29-1 and TRBJ2-6; D is uncertain. V lost 6 bases and J 1 base, leaving 7 bases between the germline ends. This CDR3 comprises 13 residues. The V gene's germline CDR1 is SQVTM and CDR2 ANQGSEA. In DNA, the CDR3 is TGCAGCGTAGGAGAATCTGGGGCCAACGTCCTGACTTTC. Its protein product is CSVGESGANVLTF. Variable domain in full (rest from reference TRBV29-1 and TRBJ2-6): SAVISQKPSRDICQRGTSLTIQCQVDSQVTMMFWYRQQPGQSLTLIATANQGSEATYESGFVIDKFPISRPNLTFSTLTVSNMSPEDSSIYLCSVGESGANVLTFGAGSRLTVL.

The chain uses TRBV19 and TRBJ1-4; perhaps TRBD1 as D (6 bases). The germline V gene encodes CDR1 LNHDA and CDR2 SQIVND (reference sequence). This CDR3 has 16 residues. V lost 6 bases and J 5 bases, leaving 19 bases between the germline ends. The CDR3 sequence is CASSQAAGHRNEKLFF. The DNA for the CDR3 is TGTGCCAGTAGCCAAGCGGCGGGACATCGAAATGAAAAACTGTTTTTT.

This clone was recorded only once. The gene calls are TRBV5-5 and TRBJ2-3, with D tentatively TRBD1 or TRBD2 (5 bases each). CDR1 is SGHKS, CDR2 YYEKEE, per germline (reference sequence). CDR3 length: 17 residues. Trimming removed 3 bases at V and 1 base at J, with 18 bases between. CDR3 loop: CASSSTQWGRGTDTQYF. The CDR3 coding sequence is TGTGCCAGCAGCTCCACCCAATGGGGACGCGGCACAGATACGCAGTATTTT.

The chain employs TRBV27 and TRBJ2-1; TRBD2 is a possible D gene (5 bases). V lost 5 bases, J lost 7 bases, and 15 bases lay in between. The CDR3 covers 14 residues. From germline, CDR1 is MNHEY and CDR2 SMNVEV (reference sequence). The CDR3 loop reads CASSPAGPRNEQFF. CDR3 sequence (DNA): TGTGCCAGCAGTCCCGCGGGCCCTCGGAATGAGCAGTTCTTC.

The chain links TRBV19 to TRBJ2-3; no definite D call. Trimming removed 5 bases from V and 0 bases from J, with 9 bases in between. The CDR3 covers 14 residues. Germline lookup yields CDR1 LNHDA and CDR2 SQIVND (reference sequence). The CDR3 DNA is TGTGCCAGTAGTGGGCCAGCTAGCACAGATACGCAGTATTTT. Its translation is CASSGPASTDTQYF.

V gene TRBV6-4 combines with J gene TRBJ1-2; D is ambiguous. There are 15 residues in the CDR3. CDR1 is MRHNA and CDR2 is SNTAGT in the germline V gene. V was trimmed by 2 bases and J by 2 bases, leaving 12 bases between them. This CDR3 reads CASSDPPRGNYGYTF. CDR3 coding DNA: TGTGCCAGCAGTGACCCGCCGAGAGGGAACTATGGCTACACCTTC.

The chain carries TRBV2 and TRBJ2-3; 10 positions agree with TRBD2. Germline V gene lookup returns CDR1 SNHLY and CDR2 FYNNEI. Trimming at V came to 5 bases and at J to 4 bases, leaving 6 bases not matched to a gene. The CDR3 runs 15 residues. CDR3 amino acids: CASSQQAGGADTQYF. The CDR3 DNA is TGTGCCAGCAGTCAACAAGCGGGAGGGGCAGATACGCAGTATTTT.

The chain employs TRBV7-2 and TRBJ1-1; TRBD1 agrees at 8 bases. V lost 5 bases and J lost 5; bases outside the gene matches: 7. Germline loops: CDR1 SGHTA, CDR2 FQGNSA. The CDR3 is made up of 14 amino acids. The CDR3 sequence is CASSLVTGATEAFF. The CDR3 DNA reads as TGTGCCAGCAGCCTCGTGACAGGGGCAACTGAAGCTTTCTTT.

CDR3 residues: CASSVSASGGDEQFF. For the CDR3, the DNA is TGTGCCAGCAGCGTATCGGCTAGCGGGGGAGATGAGCAGTTCTTC. The rearrangement links TRBV7-4 to TRBJ2-1, with TRBD2 matching 10 bases. Germline CDR1 reads SGHVT; CDR2 reads SQSDAQ. This CDR3 has 15 amino acids. V lost 5 bases, J lost 8 bases, and 9 bases stayed unmatched.

The chain is built from TRBV6-4 and TRBJ1-1; 7 nucleotides match TRBD1. V was clipped by 2 bases and J by 5 bases; unmatched bases: 14. The CDR3 is 17 amino acids. CDR1 and CDR2 (germline): MRHNA, SNTAGT. The CDR3, as DNA: TGTGCCAGCAGTGACACCCTAGGGGTGACAGGGAGGACTGAAGCTTTCTTT. It encodes CASSDTLGVTGRTEAFF.

The V gene is TRBV4-1, the J gene TRBJ2-3; D is uncertain. Germline V gene lookup returns CDR1 MGHRA and CDR2 YSYEKL. The CDR3 runs 16 residues. Trimming pared 1 base from V and 3 bases from J, leaving 14 bases between. This chain's CDR3 is CASSQVKGVGTDTQYF. The CDR3 bases are TGCGCCAGCAGCCAAGTGAAAGGCGTAGGGACAGATACGCAGTATTTT.

The chain links TRBV18 to TRBJ1-1; no reliable D call. The CDR3 consists of 13 residues. The germline CDR1 and CDR2 sequences are KGHSH and LQKENI. Trimming took off 3 bases at V and 0 bases at J, with 5 bases between the two ends. The CDR3 DNA reads TGTGCCAGCTCACCCAGCATGAACACTGAAGCTTTCTTT. Protein: CASSPSMNTEAFF.

This clone has more than one count but fewer than ten. The rearrangement uses TRBV7-3 and TRBJ2-1; TRBD1 agrees at 7 bases. Germline CDR1 reads SGHTA; CDR2 reads FQGTGA. V lost 5 bases and J lost 5; bases outside the gene matches: 12. The CDR3 has 16 residues. CDR3 loop: CASSLTPSTGNNEQFF. Written as DNA, the CDR3 is TGTGCCAGCAGCCTTACCCCTTCGACAGGGAACAATGAGCAGTTCTTC.

As to this clone: The same CDR3 is also encoded by other DNA sequences in this sample. The V call is TRBV5-1, the J call TRBJ2-3; TRBD2 agrees at 9 bases. This CDR3 contains 14 residues. Germline CDR1 reads SGHRS; CDR2 reads YFSETQ. J lost 7 bases, V lost 2 bases, and 5 bases had no gene match. Here the CDR3 reads CASSLAGGLYTQYF. As DNA, the CDR3 is TGCGCCAGCAGCTTAGCGGGGGGTTTGTATACGCAGTATTTT.

The chain couples TRBV29-1 to TRBJ1-1, with unresolved D. The CDR3 length is 14 residues. Germline CDR1 and CDR2: SQVTM and ANQGSEA. Trimming shortened V by 6 bases and J by 0 bases, and 14 bases separated the two germline ends. CDR3: CSVPVVDMNTEAFF. For the CDR3, the DNA is TGCAGCGTCCCCGTAGTCGACATGAACACTGAAGCTTTCTTT.